This T cell receptor beta chain was retrieved from a study of early T cells in non-severe SARS-CoV-2 infection. Study summary: Bulk RNA isolated from unsorted whole blood underwent sequencing; chains were not paired.

This clonotype was counted many times. The antigen remains undetermined. The study, taken as a whole, reports: VDJdb-based matching was biased toward anti-spike CD8 responses and missed private and CD4 specificities.

In the library, individual cDNA molecules carried attached unique molecular identifiers. TCRdb reanalysed the 5' RACE reads using MiXCR and keeps one entry per CDR3 protein. The sample carries tens of thousands of distinct CDR3 sequences, roughly 5.7% recorded once. The CDR3 is made up of 12 amino acids. Germline values: CDR1 LGHNA, CDR2 YSLEER. V was pared by 10 bases and J by 4 bases, with 10 bases between. The sequenced sample consisted of whole blood. The sequence was collected from an adult who was a healthcare worker with PCR-confirmed SARS-CoV-2 infection or an uninfected control (not recorded which). The chain has TRBV4-3 and TRBJ2-2; D may correspond to TRBD1 or TRBD2 (5 bases each). The CDR3 reads CATGTGTGELFF. As DNA, the CDR3 is TGCGCCACCGGGACCGGCACCGGGGAGCTGTTTTTT.